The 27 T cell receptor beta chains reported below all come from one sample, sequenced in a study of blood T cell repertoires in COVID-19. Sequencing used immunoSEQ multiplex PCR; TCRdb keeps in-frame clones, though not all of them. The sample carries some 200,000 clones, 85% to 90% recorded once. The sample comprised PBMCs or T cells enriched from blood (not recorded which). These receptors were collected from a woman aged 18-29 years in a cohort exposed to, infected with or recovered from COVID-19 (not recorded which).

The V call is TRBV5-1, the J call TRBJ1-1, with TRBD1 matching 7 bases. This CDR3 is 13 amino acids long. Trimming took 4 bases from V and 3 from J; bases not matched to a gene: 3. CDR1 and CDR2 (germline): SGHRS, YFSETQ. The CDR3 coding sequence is TGCGCCAGCAGCAAAGACAGGGACACTGAAGCTTTCTTT. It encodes CASSKDRDTEAFF.

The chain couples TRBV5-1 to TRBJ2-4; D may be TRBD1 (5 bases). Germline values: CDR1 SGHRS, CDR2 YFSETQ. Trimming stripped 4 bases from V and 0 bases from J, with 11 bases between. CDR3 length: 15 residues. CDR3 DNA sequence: TGCGCCAGCAGCGGTGACAGTCTAGCCAAAAACATTCAGTACTTC. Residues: CASSGDSLAKNIQYF. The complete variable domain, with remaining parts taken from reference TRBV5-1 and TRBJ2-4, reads KAGVTQTPRYLIKTRGQQVTLSCSPISGHRSVSWYQQTPGQGLQFLFEYFSETQRNKGNFPGRFSGRQFSNSRSEMNVSTLELGDSALYLCASSGDSLAKNIQYFGAGTRLSVL.

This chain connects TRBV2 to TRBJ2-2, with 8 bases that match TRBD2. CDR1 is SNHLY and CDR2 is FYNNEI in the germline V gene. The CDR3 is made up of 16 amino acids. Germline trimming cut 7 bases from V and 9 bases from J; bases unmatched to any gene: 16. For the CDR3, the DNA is TGTGCCAGCACCGAAGCGGTGGCGGGGGGTCGTCGGGAGCTGTTTTTT. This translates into CASTEAVAGGRRELFF.

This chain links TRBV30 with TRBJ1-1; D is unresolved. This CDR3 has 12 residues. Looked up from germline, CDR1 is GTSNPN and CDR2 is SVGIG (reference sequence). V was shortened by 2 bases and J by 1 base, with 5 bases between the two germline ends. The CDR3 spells CAWSPGNTEAFF. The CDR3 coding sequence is TGTGCCTGGAGTCCAGGGAACACTGAAGCTTTCTTT.

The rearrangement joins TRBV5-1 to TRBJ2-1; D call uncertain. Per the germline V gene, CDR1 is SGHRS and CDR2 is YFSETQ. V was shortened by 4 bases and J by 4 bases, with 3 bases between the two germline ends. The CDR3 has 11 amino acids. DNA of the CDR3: TGCGCCAGCAGCCGTTACAATGAGCAGTTCTTC. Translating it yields CASSRYNEQFF.

CDR3 region: CASSLGTGVGTDTQYF. The CDR3 DNA reads TGTGCCAGCAGCTTGGGGACAGGCGTCGGCACAGATACGCAGTATTTT. The V call is TRBV5-8, the J call TRBJ2-3; 7 nucleotides align to TRBD1. The CDR3 loop spans 16 amino acids. After removal of 0 bases from V and 1 base from J, the junction contained 5 bases not matched to a gene. Germline CDR1 and CDR2: SGHTS and YDEGEE.

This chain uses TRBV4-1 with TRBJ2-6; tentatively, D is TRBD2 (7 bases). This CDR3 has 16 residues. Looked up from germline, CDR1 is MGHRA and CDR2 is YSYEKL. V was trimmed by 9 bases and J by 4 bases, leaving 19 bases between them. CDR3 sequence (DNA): TGCGCCAGTTCCAGAGGGGGGGCGGCCGGGGCCAACGTCCTGACTTTC. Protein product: CASSRGGAAGANVLTF.

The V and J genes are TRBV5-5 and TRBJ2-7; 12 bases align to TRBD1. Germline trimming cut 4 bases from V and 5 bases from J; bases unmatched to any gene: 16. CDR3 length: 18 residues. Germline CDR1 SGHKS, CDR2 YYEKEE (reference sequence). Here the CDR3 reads CASSRRDRGRSGWDEQYF. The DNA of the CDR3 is TGTGCCAGCAGCCGCCGGGACAGGGGGCGAAGTGGTTGGGACGAGCAGTACTTC.

The CDR3 loop is CASSQAGLRGSNSPLHF. In nucleotides, the CDR3 is TGCGCCAGCAGCCAAGCCGGGTTACGGGGGAGTAATTCACCCCTCCACTTT. This chain connects TRBV4-1 to TRBJ1-6, with a weak D call TRBD1 (5 bases). The CDR3 consists of 17 residues. V lost 1 base and J 6 bases, leaving 16 bases between the germline ends. Looked up from germline, CDR1 is MGHRA and CDR2 is YSYEKL.

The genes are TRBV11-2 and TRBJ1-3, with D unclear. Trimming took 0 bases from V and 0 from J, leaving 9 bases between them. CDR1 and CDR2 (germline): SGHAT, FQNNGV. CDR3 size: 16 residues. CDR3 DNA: TGTGCCAGCAGCTTAGACCACACCAACTCTGGAAACACCATATATTTT. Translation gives CASSLDHTNSGNTIYF.

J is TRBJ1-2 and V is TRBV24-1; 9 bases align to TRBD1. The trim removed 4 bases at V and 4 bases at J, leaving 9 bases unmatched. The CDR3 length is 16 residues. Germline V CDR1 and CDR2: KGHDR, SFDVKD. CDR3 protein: CATSEGQGEDFYGYTF. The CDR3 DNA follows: TGTGCCACCAGTGAGGGACAGGGCGAGGACTTCTATGGCTACACCTTC.

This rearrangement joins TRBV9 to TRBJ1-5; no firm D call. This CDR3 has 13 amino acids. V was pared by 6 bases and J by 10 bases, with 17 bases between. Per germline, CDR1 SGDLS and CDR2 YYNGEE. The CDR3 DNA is TGTGCCAGCACCTTACGGGAGGTAGTTCCCCAGCATTTT. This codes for CASTLREVVPQHF.

The CDR3 DNA reads TGCGCCAGCAGCTTAATTGAAGGGGGAGACTATGGCTACACCTTC. Its translation is CASSLIEGGDYGYTF. The chain employs TRBV5-1 and TRBJ1-2; tentatively, D is TRBD1 (6 bases). The CDR3 has 15 amino acids. Germline V lookup: CDR1 SGHRS, CDR2 YFSETQ. The ends were cut back, 2 bases at V and 3 bases at J, with 14 bases in the middle.

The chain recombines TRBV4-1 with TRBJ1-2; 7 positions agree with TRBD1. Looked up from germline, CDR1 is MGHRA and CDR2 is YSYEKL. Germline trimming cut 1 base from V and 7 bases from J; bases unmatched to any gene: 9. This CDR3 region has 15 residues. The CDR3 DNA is TGCGCCAGCAGCCAAGGGGGTGAGGGGGCGATTGGCTACACCTTC. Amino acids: CASSQGGEGAIGYTF.

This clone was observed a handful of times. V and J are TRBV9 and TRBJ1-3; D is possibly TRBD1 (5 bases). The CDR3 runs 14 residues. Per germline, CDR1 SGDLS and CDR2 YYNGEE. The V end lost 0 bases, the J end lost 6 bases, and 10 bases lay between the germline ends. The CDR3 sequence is CASSVEDSPNTIYF. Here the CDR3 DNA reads TGTGCCAGCAGCGTAGAAGACAGCCCAAACACCATATATTTT. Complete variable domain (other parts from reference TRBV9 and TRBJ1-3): DSGVTQTPKHLITATGQRVTLRCSPRSGDLSVYWYQQSLDQGLQFLIQYYNGEERAKGNILERFSAQQFPDLHSELNLSSLELGDSALYFCASSVEDSPNTIYFGEGSWLTVV.

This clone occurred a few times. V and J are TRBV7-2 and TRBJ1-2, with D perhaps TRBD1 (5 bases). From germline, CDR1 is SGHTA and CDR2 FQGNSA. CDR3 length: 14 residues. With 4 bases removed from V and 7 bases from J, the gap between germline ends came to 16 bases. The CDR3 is CASSSVRGNGGYTF. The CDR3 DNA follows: TGTGCCAGCAGCTCAGTAAGGGGTAATGGTGGCTACACCTTC.

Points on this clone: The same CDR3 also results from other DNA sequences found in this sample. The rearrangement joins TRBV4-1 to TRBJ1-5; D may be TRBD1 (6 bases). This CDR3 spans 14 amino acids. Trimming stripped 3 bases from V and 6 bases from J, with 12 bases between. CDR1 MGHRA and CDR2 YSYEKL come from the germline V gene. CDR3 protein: CASSQGRGGQPQHF. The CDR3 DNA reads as TGCGCCAGCAGCCAGGGCAGAGGGGGTCAGCCCCAGCATTTT.

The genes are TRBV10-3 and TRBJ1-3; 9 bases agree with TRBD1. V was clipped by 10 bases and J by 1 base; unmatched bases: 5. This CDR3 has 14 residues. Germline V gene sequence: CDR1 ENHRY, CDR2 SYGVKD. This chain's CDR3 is CASWDRESGNTIYF. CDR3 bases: TGTGCCAGCTGGGACAGGGAGTCTGGAAACACCATATATTTT.

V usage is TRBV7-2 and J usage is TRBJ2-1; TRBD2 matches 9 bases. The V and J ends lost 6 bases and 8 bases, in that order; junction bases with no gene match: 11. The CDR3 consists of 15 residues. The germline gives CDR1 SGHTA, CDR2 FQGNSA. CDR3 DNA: TGTGCCAGCAGTTCGACCGGACTAGCGTCCTATGAGCAGTTCTTC. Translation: CASSSTGLASYEQFF.

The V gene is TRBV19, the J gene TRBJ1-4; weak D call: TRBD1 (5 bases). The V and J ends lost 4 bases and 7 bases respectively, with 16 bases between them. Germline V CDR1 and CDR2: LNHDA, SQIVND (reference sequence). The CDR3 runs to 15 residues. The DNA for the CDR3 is TGTGCCAGTAGTACCACAGGCGAGGAGGGTGAAAAACTGTTTTTT. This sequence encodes CASSTTGEEGEKLFF.

CDR3 residues: CASSLGAYGRDTGELFF. The CDR3, as DNA: TGTGCCAGCAGCTTGGGGGCCTATGGAAGAGACACCGGGGAGCTGTTTTTT. V gene TRBV11-2 combines with J gene TRBJ2-2; TRBD1 is a possible D gene (6 bases). Germline lookup yields CDR1 SGHAT and CDR2 FQNNGV. The CDR3 spans 17 residues. Between the trimmed V and J ends, which lost 3 bases and 3 bases, there was a span of 17 bases.

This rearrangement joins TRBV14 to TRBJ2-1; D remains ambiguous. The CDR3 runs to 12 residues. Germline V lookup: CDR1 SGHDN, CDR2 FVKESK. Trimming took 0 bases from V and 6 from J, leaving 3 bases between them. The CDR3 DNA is TGTGCCAGCAGCCAAGACAGCAATGAGCAGTTCTTC. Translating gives CASSQDSNEQFF.

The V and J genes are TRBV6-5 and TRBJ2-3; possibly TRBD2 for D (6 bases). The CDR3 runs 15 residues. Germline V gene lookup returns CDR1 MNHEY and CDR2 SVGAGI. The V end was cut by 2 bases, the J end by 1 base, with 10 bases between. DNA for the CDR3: TGTGCCAGCAGTTACGCGCCTAGCGGCACAGATACGCAGTATTTT. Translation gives CASSYAPSGTDTQYF.

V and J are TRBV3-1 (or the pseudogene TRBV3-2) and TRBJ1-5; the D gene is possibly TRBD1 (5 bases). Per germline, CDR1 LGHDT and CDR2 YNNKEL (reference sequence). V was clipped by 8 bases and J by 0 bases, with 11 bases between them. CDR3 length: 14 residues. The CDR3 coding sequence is TGTGCCAGCGCTAGGGGTTTTAGCAATCAGCCCCAGCATTTT. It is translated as CASARGFSNQPQHF.

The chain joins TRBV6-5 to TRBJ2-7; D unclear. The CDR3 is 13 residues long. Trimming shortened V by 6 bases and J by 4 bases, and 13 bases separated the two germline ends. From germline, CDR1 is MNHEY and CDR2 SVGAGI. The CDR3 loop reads CASSHSRSYEQYF. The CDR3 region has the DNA TGTGCCAGCAGCCACTCGAGGAGTTACGAGCAGTACTTC.

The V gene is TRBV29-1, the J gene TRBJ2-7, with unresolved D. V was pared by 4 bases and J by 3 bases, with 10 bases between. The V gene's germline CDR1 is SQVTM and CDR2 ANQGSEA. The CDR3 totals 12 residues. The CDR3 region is CSVGPRGYEQYF. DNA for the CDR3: TGCAGCGTTGGGCCCAGAGGCTACGAGCAGTACTTC.

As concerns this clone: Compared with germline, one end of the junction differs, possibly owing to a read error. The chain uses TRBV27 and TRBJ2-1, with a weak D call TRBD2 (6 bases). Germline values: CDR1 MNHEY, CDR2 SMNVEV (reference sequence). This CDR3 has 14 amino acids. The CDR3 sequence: CASSPRLVYDEQFF. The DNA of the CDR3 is TGTGCCAGCAGTCCCCGACTAGTCTACGATGAGCAGTTCTTC.